The present T cell receptor (beta chain) was sequenced within a study of T cell responses to AZD1222 COVID-19 vaccine. The CDR3 contains 13 residues. Trimming stripped 0 bases from V and 7 bases from J, with 7 bases between. Germline assignment: CDR1 LGHNA and CDR2 YNFKEQ. The repertoire was sequenced with immunoSEQ multiplex PCR; TCRdb's copy has only in-frame clones and lacks some. The sample contains roughly 110,000 clones, approximately 90% of which appear only once. The chain couples TRBV4-2 to TRBJ1-5; D gene unclear. This specimen was peripheral blood, taken 28 days after the second AZD1222 dose. This clonotype originated in an adult who received the AZD1222 COVID-19 vaccine. For the CDR3, the DNA is TGTGCCAGCAGCCAAGAGGGTGAACAGCCCCAGCATTTT. Translated, it gives CASSQEGEQPQHF.